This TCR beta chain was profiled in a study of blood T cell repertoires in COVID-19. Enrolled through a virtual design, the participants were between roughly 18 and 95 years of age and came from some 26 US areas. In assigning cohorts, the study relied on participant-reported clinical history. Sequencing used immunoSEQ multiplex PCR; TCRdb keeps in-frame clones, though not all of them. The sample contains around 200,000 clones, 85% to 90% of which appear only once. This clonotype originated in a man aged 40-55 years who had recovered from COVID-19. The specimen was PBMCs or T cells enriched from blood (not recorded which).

In nucleotides, the CDR3 is TGTGCCAGCAGACGACAGGGCCGAGATGAAAAACTGTTTTTT. Amino acid sequence: CASRRQGRDEKLFF. V and J are TRBV2 and TRBJ1-4, with 7 nucleotides matching TRBD1. This CDR3 contains 14 residues. Germline-derived CDR1 and CDR2 are SNHLY and FYNNEI. Losses at the gene ends were 6 bases for V and 6 bases for J; bases not matched to a gene: 7. The entire variable domain, with the rest obtained from reference TRBV2 and TRBJ1-4, is as follows: EPEVTQTPSHQVTQMGQEVILRCVPISNHLYFYWYRQILGQKVEFLVSFYNNEISEKSEIFDDQFSVERPDGSNFTLKIRSTKLEDSAMYFCASRRQGRDEKLFFGSGTQLSVL.